This TCR beta chain was profiled in a study of cytomegalovirus exposure and HLA in healthy donors. From the roughly 120-subject validation cohort, which was separate from the roughly 700-subject first cohort, the donors were drawn. Whole-study results and caveats: Most TCR sequences were rare, but some public TCRs occurred in many donors. Subsequent analysis of the roughly 120 validation repertoires found a tendency for first-cohort TCR clusters to co-occur. Accounts indicate the classifier identified cytomegalovirus status with strong specificity and sensitivity.

Clones were read by immunoSEQ multiplex PCR, and TCRdb kept only the in-frame ones, dropping some. The data contain over 150,000 clones, approximately 86% of them singletons. About this clone itself: The antigen is undetermined.

Germline V lookup: CDR1 LGHNT, CDR2 FRNRAP. Unmatched junction bases numbered 14, after V lost 0 bases and J lost 6 bases. CDR3 size: 18 residues. This sequence joins TRBV12-5 and TRBJ2-3; 8 bases are shared with TRBD2. This TCR was sampled from a human donor in good health. The sequencing sample was made of PBMCs. CDR3 region: CASGLVGLAGATLDTQYF. The CDR3 DNA reads as TGTGCTAGTGGTTTGGTAGGTCTAGCGGGCGCTACGCTGGATACGCAGTATTTT.